A selection of T cell receptor beta chains follows, all from one sample in a study of T cells after posttransplantation cyclophosphamide. Method: immunoSEQ multiplex PCR; TCRdb's copy keeps in-frame clones and lacks some. The sample shows just over 25,000 clones, none of them appearing just once. Material: PBMCs. The receptors derive from a man aged 45 to 65 in good health, CMV-negative, and a related stem cell transplant donor. Each CDR3 is given with its conserved first and last residue. The D gene is left open where the match is weak. Clone sizes are shown as once, few, many or a size class.

clone_size: many
v_call: TRBV4-1
j_call: TRBJ1-2
d_call: -
cdr3_aa: CASSQDLGRYTF
cdr3_nt: TGCGCCAGCAGCCAAGATCTGGGGCGCTACACCTTC

clone_size: many
v_call: TRBV6-5
j_call: TRBJ2-7
d_call: -
cdr3_aa: CASSRNRVSYEQYF
cdr3_nt: TGTGCCAGCAGCCGGAACCGGGTCTCCTACGAGCAGTACTTC

clone_size: many
v_call: TRBV29-1
j_call: TRBJ1-2
d_call: -
cdr3_aa: CSVYRVLYGYTF
cdr3_nt: TGCAGCGTTTACAGGGTTTTATATGGCTACACCTTC

clone_size: many
v_call: TRBV5-6
j_call: TRBJ1-4
d_call: -
cdr3_aa: CASTIGQQNEKLFF
cdr3_nt: TGTGCCAGCACCATAGGACAGCAGAATGAAAAACTGTTTTTT

clone_size: many
v_call: TRBV5-8
j_call: TRBJ1-2
d_call: TRBD1
cdr3_aa: CASRLQGGYGYTF
cdr3_nt: TGTGCCAGCAGACTTCAGGGGGGCTATGGCTACACCTTC

clone_size: many
v_call: TRBV28
j_call: TRBJ2-2
d_call: TRBD1
cdr3_aa: CASRTGQGTGELFF
cdr3_nt: TGTGCCAGCAGAACGGGACAGGGGACCGGGGAGCTGTTTTTT

clone_size: many
v_call: TRBV25-1
j_call: TRBJ2-1
d_call: TRBD2
cdr3_aa: CASSEYSGGSYNEQFF
cdr3_nt: TGTGCCAGCAGTGAATATAGCGGGGGCTCCTACAATGAGCAGTTCTTC

clone_size: many
v_call: TRBV28
j_call: TRBJ1-5
d_call: TRBD1
cdr3_aa: CASSLEGARGNQPQHF
cdr3_nt: TGTGCCAGCAGTTTAGAGGGGGCAAGGGGCAATCAGCCCCAGCATTTT

clone_size: many
v_call: TRBV5-1
j_call: TRBJ2-1
d_call: TRBD2
cdr3_aa: CASNPSGGGYNEQFF
cdr3_nt: TGCGCCAGCAACCCGTCTGGCGGGGGGTACAATGAGCAGTTCTTC

clone_size: many
v_call: TRBV4-1
j_call: TRBJ2-1
d_call: TRBD2
cdr3_aa: CASSPGLAGYNEQFF
cdr3_nt: TGCGCCAGCAGCCCGGGACTAGCTGGTTACAATGAGCAGTTCTTC

clone_size: many
v_call: TRBV10-3
j_call: TRBJ1-5
d_call: -
cdr3_aa: CAIQAGGNQPQHF
cdr3_nt: TGTGCCATCCAGGCAGGGGGCAATCAGCCCCAGCATTTT

clone_size: many
v_call: TRBV11-2
j_call: TRBJ1-3
d_call: -
cdr3_aa: CASSSGYSGNTIYF
cdr3_nt: TGTGCCAGCAGCTCGGGGTACTCTGGAAACACCATATATTTT

clone_size: many
v_call: TRBV5-1
j_call: TRBJ1-1
d_call: -
cdr3_aa: CASSLGQKNTEAFF
cdr3_nt: TGCGCCAGCAGCTTGGGACAGAAGAACACTGAAGCTTTCTTT

clone_size: many
v_call: TRBV7-3
j_call: TRBJ2-7
d_call: TRBD1
cdr3_aa: CASSPTGGEQYF
cdr3_nt: TGTGCCAGCAGCCCAACAGGGGGCGAGCAGTACTTC

clone_size: many
v_call: TRBV7-9
j_call: TRBJ2-7
d_call: TRBD1
cdr3_aa: CASSFTGAYEQYF
cdr3_nt: TGTGCCAGCAGCTTCACAGGGGCCTACGAGCAGTACTTC

clone_size: many
v_call: TRBV7-9
j_call: TRBJ2-3
d_call: -
cdr3_aa: CASSFGSGTDTQYF
cdr3_nt: TGTGCCAGCAGCTTCGGCAGCGGCACAGATACGCAGTATTTT

clone_size: many
v_call: TRBV2
j_call: TRBJ1-2
d_call: -
cdr3_aa: CASTGVDYGYTF
cdr3_nt: TGTGCCAGCACCGGGGTGGACTATGGCTACACCTTC

clone_size: many
v_call: TRBV7-9
j_call: TRBJ2-1
d_call: TRBD1
cdr3_aa: CASSLAGQGGNNEQFF
cdr3_nt: TGTGCCAGCAGCTTAGCAGGACAGGGAGGAAACAATGAGCAGTTCTTC

clone_size: many
v_call: TRBV27
j_call: TRBJ2-3
d_call: -
cdr3_aa: CASSRTFTDTQYF
cdr3_nt: TGTGCCAGCAGTCGGACTTTCACAGATACGCAGTATTTT

clone_size: many
v_call: TRBV19
j_call: TRBJ2-5
d_call: -
cdr3_aa: CASSIAPRETQYF
cdr3_nt: TGTGCCAGTAGTATAGCCCCCCGAGAGACCCAGTACTTC

clone_size: many
v_call: TRBV5-1
j_call: TRBJ1-6
d_call: TRBD1
cdr3_aa: CASSFGTEPLGGSSPLHF
cdr3_nt: TGCGCCAGCAGCTTCGGGACAGAGCCTTTAGGTGGTAGTTCACCCCTCCACTTT

clone_size: many
v_call: TRBV10-3
j_call: TRBJ1-4
d_call: TRBD1
cdr3_aa: CANSQGADEKLFF
cdr3_nt: TGTGCCAACTCACAGGGGGCTGATGAAAAACTGTTTTTT

clone_size: many
v_call: TRBV18
j_call: TRBJ2-6
d_call: TRBD2
cdr3_aa: CASSPQGGYGANVLTF
cdr3_nt: TGTGCCAGCTCACCCCAGGGAGGGTACGGGGCCAACGTCCTGACTTTC